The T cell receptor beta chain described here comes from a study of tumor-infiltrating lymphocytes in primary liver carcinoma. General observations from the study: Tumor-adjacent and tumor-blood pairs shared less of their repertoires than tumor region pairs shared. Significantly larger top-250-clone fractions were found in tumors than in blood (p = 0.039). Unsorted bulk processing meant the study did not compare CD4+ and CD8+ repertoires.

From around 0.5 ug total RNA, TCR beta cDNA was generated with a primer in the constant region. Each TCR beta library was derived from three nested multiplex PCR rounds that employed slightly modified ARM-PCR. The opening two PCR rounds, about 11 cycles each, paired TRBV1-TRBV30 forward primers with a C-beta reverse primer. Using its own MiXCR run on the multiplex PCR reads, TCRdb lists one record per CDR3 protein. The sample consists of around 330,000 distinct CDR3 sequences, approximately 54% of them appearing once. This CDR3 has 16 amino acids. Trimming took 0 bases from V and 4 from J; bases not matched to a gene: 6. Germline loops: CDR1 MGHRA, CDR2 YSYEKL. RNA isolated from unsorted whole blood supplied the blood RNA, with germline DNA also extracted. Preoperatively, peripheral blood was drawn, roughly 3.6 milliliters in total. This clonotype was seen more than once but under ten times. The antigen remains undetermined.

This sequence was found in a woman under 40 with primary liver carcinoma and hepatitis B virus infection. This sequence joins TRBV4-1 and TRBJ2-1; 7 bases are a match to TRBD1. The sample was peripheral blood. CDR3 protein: CASSQELGQAYNEQFF. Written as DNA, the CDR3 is TGCGCCAGCAGCCAAGAACTCGGACAGGCTTACAATGAGCAGTTCTTC.